This T cell receptor beta chain was identified in a study of blood T cell repertoires in COVID-19. As for the study in general: The United States, Italy and Spain were the sources of the acute and convalescent COVID-19 samples. T cells, B-cell-depleted T cells, or PBMCs supplied cDNA or gDNA.

Trimming removed 2 bases at V and 6 bases at J, with 11 bases between. This CDR3 has 14 amino acids. Germline assignment: CDR1 SNHLY and CDR2 FYNNEI. This clone has a handful of counts. As originally analysed: Reference gene primer amplification yielded estimated nucleated cell counts. The method was immunoSEQ multiplex PCR; TCRdb's version includes in-frame clones alone and lacks a portion of them. Clonal size and the V and J genes are those of that table, whereas D and trimming came from the DNA. The table shows approximately 200,000 clones, with about 85% occurring only once. The chain joins TRBV2 to TRBJ1-5; no reliable D call. Sequencing was carried out using peripheral blood. This TCR was recovered from a woman aged 60-75 years who had recovered from COVID-19. The CDR3 nucleotides read TGTGCCAGCAGTGAAATAATTGGAGGTCAGCCCCAGCATTTT. Amino acids: CASSEIIGGQPQHF. Full variable domain (outside the CDR3, taken from reference TRBV2 and TRBJ1-5): EPEVTQTPSHQVTQMGQEVILRCVPISNHLYFYWYRQILGQKVEFLVSFYNNEISEKSEIFDDQFSVERPDGSNFTLKIRSTKLEDSAMYFCASSEIIGGQPQHFGDGTRLSIL.